This section outlines one T cell receptor (beta chain) sequence together with its context. Antigen unknown. CDR1 and CDR2 (germline): MNHEY, SMNVEV (reference sequence). The CDR3 has 14 amino acids. The V end lost 4 bases, the J end lost 6 bases, and 13 bases lay between the germline ends. The sample comes from a study of identical twins. TCRdb reanalysed the 5' RACE reads using MiXCR and keeps one entry per CDR3 protein. The table includes just under 550,000 distinct CDR3 sequences, 15% detected once. Study-level points and caveats: The same donors were not followed; conclusions instead depended on cross-sectional statistical analysis. Shared out-of-frame alpha sequences (those common to twins) showed excess low generation probability. Out-of-frame TCR alpha sharing in monozygotic twins exceeded recombination model predictions.

The data also belong to a second study, concerning yellow fever vaccine responses in identical twins.

J is TRBJ1-5 and V is TRBV27; D is perhaps TRBD1 (5 bases). Sequences were obtained from CD4+ T cells sorted from blood. This TCR was recovered from a woman aged 18 to 35 in good health. The CDR3 DNA reads as TGTGCCAGCAGTTCACAGGAAAGAGGTCAGCCCCAGCATTTT. Amino acid sequence: CASSSQERGQPQHF.